This paragraph covers one TCR beta chain sequence. What it binds is not known. V was pared by 5 bases and J by 14 bases, with 12 bases of the junction left unmatched. Germline V gene lookup returns CDR1 SGHTA and CDR2 FQGNSA. The CDR3 is 13 amino acids. The data originate from a study of cytomegalovirus exposure and HLA in healthy donors. About the research overall: Earlier results showed roughly 120 million unique TCR beta sequences derived from approximately 170 million T cells. The study placed approximately 81% of its approximately 400 genotyped donors in the Caucasian-associated ancestry cluster.

Study-wide findings and caveats: Several of the most significant clusters appeared linked to common viral pathogens, based on a later analysis. It was about 180 TCR beta chains that were listed as cytomegalovirus-associated.

The PCR employed 60 Vbeta primers together with 13 Jbeta primers. The data were produced by immunoSEQ multiplex PCR, yet TCRdb's version contains in-frame clones alone and is incomplete. The sample consists of over 150,000 clones, 68% of them appearing once. The J gene is TRBJ2-1, the V gene TRBV7-2; 7 bases fit TRBD2. The source material was PBMCs. The origin of this receptor is a man between 45 and 60 years old in good health and CMV-seronegative. The DNA for the CDR3 is TGTGCCAGCAGCCACTTTGATACTAGCGACAAGTTCTTC. Amino acids: CASSHFDTSDKFF.